This TCR beta chain derives from a study of cytomegalovirus exposure and HLA in healthy donors. This table comes from immunoSEQ multiplex PCR, and its TCRdb copy is limited to in-frame clones, with some not included. Counted here are about 130,000 clones, 89% occurring once; the ten biggest clones make up about 3.5%. Study-wide findings and caveats: Most TCR sequences were uncommon, yet certain public TCRs appeared in many donors. Cytomegalovirus association was assigned to 170 or so TCR beta chains.

Notes on this clone: As yet, its antigen is unknown.

The donors were part of the validation cohort, which consisted of over a hundred subjects and was separate from the first cohort of 670 or so subjects. Trimming at V came to 7 bases and at J to 6 bases, leaving 15 bases not matched to a gene. CDR1 and CDR2 (germline): MGHDK, SYGVNS. CDR3 size: 17 residues. The chain recombines TRBV25-1 with TRBJ2-3; 11 nucleotides align to TRBD1. Sequenced input: PBMCs. The source is a man aged 30-40 years in good health and CMV-seronegative. CDR3 region: CASTGGAGQGDRDTQYF. For the CDR3, the DNA is TGTGCCAGCACTGGGGGCGCGGGACAGGGGGACAGGGATACGCAGTATTTT.